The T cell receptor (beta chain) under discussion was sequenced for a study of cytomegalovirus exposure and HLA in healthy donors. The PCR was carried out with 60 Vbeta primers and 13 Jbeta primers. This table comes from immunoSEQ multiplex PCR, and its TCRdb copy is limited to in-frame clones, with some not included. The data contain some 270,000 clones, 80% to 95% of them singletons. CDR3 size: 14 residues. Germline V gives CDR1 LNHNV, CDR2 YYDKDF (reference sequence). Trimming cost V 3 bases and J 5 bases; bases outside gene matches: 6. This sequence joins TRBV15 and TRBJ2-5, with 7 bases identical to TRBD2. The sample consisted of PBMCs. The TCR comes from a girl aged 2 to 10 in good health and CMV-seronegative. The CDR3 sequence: CATSSGLVMETQYF. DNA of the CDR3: TGTGCCACCAGCAGTGGACTAGTCATGGAGACCCAGTACTTC.